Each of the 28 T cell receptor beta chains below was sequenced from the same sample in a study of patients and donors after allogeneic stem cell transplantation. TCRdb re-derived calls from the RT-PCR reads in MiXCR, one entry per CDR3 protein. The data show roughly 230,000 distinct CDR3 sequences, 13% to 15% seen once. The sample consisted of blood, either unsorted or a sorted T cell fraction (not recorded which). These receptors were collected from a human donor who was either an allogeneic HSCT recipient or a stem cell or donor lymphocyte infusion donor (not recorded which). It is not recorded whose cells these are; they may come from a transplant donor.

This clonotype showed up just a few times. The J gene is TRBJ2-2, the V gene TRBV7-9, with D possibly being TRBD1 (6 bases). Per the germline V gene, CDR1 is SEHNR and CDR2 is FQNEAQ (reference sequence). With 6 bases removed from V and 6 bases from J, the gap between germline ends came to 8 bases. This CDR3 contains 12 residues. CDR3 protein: CASRQGAGELFF. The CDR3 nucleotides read TGTGCCAGCAGACAGGGCGCCGGGGAGCTGTTTTTT.

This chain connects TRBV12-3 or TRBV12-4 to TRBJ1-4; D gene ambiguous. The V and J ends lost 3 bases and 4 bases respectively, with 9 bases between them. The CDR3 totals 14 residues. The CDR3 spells CASSLSSFNEKLFF. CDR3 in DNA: TGTGCCAGCAGTTTGTCATCGTTTAATGAAAAACTGTTTTTT.

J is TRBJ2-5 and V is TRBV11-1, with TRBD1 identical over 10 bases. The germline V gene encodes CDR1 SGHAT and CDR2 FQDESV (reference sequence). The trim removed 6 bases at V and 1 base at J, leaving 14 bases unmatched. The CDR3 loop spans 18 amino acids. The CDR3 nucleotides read TGTGCCAGCAGGCCAATTTGGCGGGACAGGGGTTCCCAAGAGACCCAGTACTTC. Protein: CASRPIWRDRGSQETQYF.

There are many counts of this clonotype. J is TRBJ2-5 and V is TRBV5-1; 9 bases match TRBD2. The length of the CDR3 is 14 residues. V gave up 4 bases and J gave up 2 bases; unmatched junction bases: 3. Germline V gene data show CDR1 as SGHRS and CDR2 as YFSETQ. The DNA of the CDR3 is TGCGCCAGCAGCATTAGCGGGAGACAAGAGACCCAGTACTTC. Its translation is CASSISGRQETQYF.

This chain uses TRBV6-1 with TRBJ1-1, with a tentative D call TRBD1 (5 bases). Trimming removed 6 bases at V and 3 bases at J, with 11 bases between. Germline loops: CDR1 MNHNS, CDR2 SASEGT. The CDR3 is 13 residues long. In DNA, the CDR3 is TGTGCCAGCAGGGCAGGGTTCGACACTGAAGCTTTCTTT. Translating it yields CASRAGFDTEAFF.

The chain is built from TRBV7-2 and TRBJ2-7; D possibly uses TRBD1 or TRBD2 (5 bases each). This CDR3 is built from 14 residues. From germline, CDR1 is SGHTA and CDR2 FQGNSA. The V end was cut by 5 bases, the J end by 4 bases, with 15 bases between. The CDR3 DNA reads TGTGCCAGCAGCCATGGGACCCGCGGGTACGAGCAGTACTTC. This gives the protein CASSHGTRGYEQYF.

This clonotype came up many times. In DNA form, the CDR3 reads TGTGCCAGCAGTTTGAGGGGGTCTCGCAATCAGCCCCAGCATTTT. It translates to CASSLRGSRNQPQHF. The chain carries TRBV12-3 or TRBV12-4 and TRBJ1-5, with a weak D call TRBD1 (6 bases). V lost 3 bases and J 2 bases, leaving 11 bases between the germline ends. The CDR3 covers 15 residues.

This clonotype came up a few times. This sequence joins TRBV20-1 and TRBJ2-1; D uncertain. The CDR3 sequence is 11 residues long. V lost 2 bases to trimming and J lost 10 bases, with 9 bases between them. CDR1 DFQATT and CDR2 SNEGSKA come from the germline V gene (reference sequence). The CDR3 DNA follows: TGCAGTGCTAGACTCTACCACGAGCAGTTCTTC. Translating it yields CSARLYHEQFF.

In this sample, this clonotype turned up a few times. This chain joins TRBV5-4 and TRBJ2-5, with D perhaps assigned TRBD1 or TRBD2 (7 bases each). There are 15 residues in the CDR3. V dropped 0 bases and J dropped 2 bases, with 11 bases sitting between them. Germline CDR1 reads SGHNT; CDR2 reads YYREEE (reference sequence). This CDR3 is CASSLEQGGQETQYF. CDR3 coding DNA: TGTGCCAGCAGCTTGGAGCAGGGGGGGCAAGAGACCCAGTACTTC.

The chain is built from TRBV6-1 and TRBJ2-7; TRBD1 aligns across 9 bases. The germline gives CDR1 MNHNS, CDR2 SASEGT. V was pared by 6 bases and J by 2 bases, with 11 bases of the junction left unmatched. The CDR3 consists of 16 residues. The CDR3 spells CASRPSRDRAPYEQYF. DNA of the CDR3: TGTGCCAGCAGGCCGTCCCGGGACAGGGCCCCCTACGAGCAGTACTTC.

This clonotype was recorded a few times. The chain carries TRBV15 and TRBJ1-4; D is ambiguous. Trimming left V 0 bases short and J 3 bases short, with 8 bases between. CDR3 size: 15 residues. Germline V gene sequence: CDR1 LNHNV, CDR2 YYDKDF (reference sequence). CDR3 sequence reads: CATSRETTANEKLFF. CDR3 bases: TGTGCCACCAGCAGAGAAACAACAGCTAATGAAAAACTGTTTTTT. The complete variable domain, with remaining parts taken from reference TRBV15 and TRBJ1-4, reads DAMVIQNPRYQVTQFGKPVTLSCSQTLNHNVMYWYQQKSSQAPKLLFHYYDKDFNNEADTPDNFQSRRPNTSFCFLDIRSPGLGDTAMYLCATSRETTANEKLFFGSGTQLSVL.

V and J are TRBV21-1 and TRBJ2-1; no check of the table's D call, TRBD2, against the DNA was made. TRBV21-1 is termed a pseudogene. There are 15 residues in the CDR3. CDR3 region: CASRRGGLADNEQFF. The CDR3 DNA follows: TGTGCCAGCAGAAGAGGAGGCCTAGCGGACAATGAGCAGTTCTTC.

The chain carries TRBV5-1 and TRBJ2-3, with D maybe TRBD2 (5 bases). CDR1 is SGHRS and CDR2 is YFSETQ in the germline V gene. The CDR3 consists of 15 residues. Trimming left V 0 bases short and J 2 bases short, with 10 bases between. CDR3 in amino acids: CASSLEGSHTDTQYF. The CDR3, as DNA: TGCGCCAGCAGCTTGGAAGGGAGTCACACAGATACGCAGTATTTT.

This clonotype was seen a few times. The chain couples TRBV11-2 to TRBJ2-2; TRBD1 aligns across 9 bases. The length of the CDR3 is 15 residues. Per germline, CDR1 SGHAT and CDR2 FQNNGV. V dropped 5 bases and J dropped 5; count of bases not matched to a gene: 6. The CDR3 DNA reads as TGTGCCAGCAGCCGGGACAGGGTAGAAACCGGGGAGCTGTTTTTT. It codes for CASSRDRVETGELFF.

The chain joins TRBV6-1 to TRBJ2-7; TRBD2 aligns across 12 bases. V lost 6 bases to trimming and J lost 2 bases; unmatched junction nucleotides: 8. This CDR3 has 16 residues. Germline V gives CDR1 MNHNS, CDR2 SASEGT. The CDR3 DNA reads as TGTGCCAGCAGCGGATACAGGACTAGCGGGGCCTACGAGCAGTACTTC. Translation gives CASSGYRTSGAYEQYF.

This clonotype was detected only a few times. The chain's CDR3 is CASSGPGGNEQFF. The CDR3 nucleotides read TGTGCCAGTAGCGGCCCTGGGGGTAATGAGCAGTTCTTC. The rearrangement uses TRBV6-1 and TRBJ2-1; a weak D match, TRBD2 (6 bases). This CDR3 region has 13 residues. The germline V and J ends were trimmed by 9 bases and 7 bases, with 16 bases remaining between them. Germline CDR1 and CDR2: MNHNS and SASEGT.

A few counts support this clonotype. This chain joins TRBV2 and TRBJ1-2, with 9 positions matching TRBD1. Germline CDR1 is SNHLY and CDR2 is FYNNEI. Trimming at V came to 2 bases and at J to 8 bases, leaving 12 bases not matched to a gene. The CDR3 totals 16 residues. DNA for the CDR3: TGTGCCAGCAGTGAAACGGCTACACAGGGGGCAGAGGGCTACACCTTC. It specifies CASSETATQGAEGYTF. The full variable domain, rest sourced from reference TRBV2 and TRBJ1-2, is EPEVTQTPSHQVTQMGQEVILRCVPISNHLYFYWYRQILGQKVEFLVSFYNNEISEKSEIFDDQFSVERPDGSNFTLKIRSTKLEDSAMYFCASSETATQGAEGYTFGSGTRLTVV.

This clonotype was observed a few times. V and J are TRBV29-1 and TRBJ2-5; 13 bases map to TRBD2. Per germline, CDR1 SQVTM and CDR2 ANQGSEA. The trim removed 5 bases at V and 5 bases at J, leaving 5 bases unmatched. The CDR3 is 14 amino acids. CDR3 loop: CSVQTSGRGETQYF. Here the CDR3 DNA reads TGCAGCGTTCAAACTAGCGGGAGGGGTGAGACCCAGTACTTC.

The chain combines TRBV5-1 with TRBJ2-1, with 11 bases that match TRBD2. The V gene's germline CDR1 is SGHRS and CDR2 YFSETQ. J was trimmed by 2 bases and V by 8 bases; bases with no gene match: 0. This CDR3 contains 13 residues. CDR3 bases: TGCGCCAGTAGCGGGAGGGCCTACAATGAGCAGTTCTTC. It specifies CASSGRAYNEQFF.

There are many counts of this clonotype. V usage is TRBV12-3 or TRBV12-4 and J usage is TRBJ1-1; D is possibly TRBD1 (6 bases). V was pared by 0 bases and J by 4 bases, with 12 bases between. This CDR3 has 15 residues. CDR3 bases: TGTGCCAGCAGTTTAGCGGGGACACGGCTCACTGAAGCTTTCTTT. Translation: CASSLAGTRLTEAFF.

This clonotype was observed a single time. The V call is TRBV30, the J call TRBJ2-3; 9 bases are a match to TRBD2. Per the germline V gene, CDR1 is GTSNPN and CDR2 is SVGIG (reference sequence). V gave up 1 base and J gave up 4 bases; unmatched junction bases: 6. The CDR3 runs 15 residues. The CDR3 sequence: CAWSERGGAPDTQYF. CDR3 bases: TGTGCCTGGAGTGAACGCGGGGGGGCACCAGATACGCAGTATTTT.

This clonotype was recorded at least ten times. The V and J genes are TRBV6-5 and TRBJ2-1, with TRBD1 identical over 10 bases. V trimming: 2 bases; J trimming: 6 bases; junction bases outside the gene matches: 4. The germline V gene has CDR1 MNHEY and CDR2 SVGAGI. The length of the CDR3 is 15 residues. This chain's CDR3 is CASSYRDRGGNEQFF. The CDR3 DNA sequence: TGTGCCAGCAGTTACCGGGACAGGGGAGGCAATGAGCAGTTCTTC.

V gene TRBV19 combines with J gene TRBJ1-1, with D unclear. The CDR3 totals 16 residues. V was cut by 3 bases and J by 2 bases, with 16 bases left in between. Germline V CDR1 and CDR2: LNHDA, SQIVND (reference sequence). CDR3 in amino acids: CASSMRRHTINTEAFF. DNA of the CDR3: TGTGCCAGTAGTATGCGGCGGCACACCATTAACACTGAAGCTTTCTTT.

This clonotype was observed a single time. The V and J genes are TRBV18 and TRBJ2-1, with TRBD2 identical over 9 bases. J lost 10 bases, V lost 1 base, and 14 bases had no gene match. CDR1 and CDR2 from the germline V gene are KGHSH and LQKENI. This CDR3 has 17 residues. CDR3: CASSPLAGAKSRPEQFF. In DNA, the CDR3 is TGTGCCAGCTCACCACTAGCGGGGGCCAAATCACGTCCCGAGCAGTTCTTC.

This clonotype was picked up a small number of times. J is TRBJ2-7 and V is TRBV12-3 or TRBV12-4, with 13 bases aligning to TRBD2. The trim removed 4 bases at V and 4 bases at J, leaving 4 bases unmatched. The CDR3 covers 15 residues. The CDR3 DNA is TGTGCCAGCAGTTGGACTAGCGGGGGCAGATACGAGCAGTACTTC. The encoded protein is CASSWTSGGRYEQYF.

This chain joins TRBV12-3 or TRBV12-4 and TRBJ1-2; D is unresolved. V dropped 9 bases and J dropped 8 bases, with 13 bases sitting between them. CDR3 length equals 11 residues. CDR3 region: CASGLGWGYTF. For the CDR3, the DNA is TGTGCCAGTGGGTTGGGGTGGGGCTACACCTTC.

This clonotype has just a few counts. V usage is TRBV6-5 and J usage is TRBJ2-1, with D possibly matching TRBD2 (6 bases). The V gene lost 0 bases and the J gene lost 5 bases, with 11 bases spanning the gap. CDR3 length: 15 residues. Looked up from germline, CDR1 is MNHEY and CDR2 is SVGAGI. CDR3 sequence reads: CASSYSKRADNEQFF. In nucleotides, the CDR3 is TGTGCCAGCAGTTACTCGAAGCGGGCCGACAATGAGCAGTTCTTC.

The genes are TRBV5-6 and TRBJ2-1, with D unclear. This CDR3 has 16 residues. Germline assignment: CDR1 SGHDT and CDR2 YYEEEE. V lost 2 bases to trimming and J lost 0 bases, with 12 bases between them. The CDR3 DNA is TGTGCCAGCAGCTTTAAACGGCTGAGCTCCTACAATGAGCAGTTCTTC. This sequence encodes CASSFKRLSSYNEQFF.